This T cell receptor (beta chain) emerged from a study of blood T cell repertoires in COVID-19. Study background: Acute and convalescent COVID-19 specimens originated in the United States, Italy and Spain. In each case, the material was cDNA or gDNA derived from T cells, B-cell-depleted T cells, or PBMCs.

In the study's own analysis: Estimation of nucleated cell counts relied on the amplification of reference gene primers. TCRdb keeps only in-frame clones here, not all; method: immunoSEQ multiplex PCR. The V and J calls and clone size come from that table; D and trimming were worked out from the DNA. Seen here are 150,000 or so clones, 85% observed once, and the top ten hold about 3%. The V segment lost 6 bases and the J segment 3 bases; nucleotides outside the gene matches: 8. CDR1 MGHRA and CDR2 YSYEKL come from the germline V gene. The CDR3 contains 14 residues. Sequences were obtained from peripheral blood. This chain uses TRBV4-1 with TRBJ2-7, with 7 bases lining up with TRBD1. This clonotype was obtained from a woman aged 40 to 55 with active or convalescent COVID-19. CDR3 DNA: TGCGCCAGCAGTGCTACAGGGGTAAGCTACGAGCAGTACTTC. Residues: CASSATGVSYEQYF.